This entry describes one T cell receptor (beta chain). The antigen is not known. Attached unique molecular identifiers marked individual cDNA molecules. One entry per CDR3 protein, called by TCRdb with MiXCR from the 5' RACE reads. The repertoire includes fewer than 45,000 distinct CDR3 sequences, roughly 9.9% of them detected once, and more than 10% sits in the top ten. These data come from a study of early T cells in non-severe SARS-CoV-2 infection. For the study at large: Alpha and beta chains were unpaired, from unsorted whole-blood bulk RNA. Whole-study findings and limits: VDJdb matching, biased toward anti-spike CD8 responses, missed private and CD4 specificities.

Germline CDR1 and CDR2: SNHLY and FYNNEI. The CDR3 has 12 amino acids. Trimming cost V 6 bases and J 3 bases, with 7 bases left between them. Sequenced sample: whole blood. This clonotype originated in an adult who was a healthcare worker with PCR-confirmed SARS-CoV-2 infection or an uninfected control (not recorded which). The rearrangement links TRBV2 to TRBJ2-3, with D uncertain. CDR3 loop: CASSTLTDTQYF. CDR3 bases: TGTGCCAGCAGCACCCTAACAGATACGCAGTATTTT.